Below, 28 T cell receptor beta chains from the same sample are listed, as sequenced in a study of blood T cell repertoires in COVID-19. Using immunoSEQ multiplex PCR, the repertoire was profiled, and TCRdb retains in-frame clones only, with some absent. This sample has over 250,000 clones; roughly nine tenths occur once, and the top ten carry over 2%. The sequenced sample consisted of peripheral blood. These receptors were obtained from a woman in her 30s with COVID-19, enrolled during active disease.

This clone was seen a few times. The CDR3 loop reads CASSGTLGGFSPLHF. As DNA, the CDR3 is TGTGCCAGCAGCGGGACTCTAGGAGGCTTTTCACCCCTCCACTTT. The gene calls are TRBV2 and TRBJ1-6; possible D gene TRBD1, 5 bases. This CDR3 is 15 amino acids long. Per the germline V gene, CDR1 is SNHLY and CDR2 is FYNNEI. Trimming stripped 6 bases from V and 9 bases from J, with 18 bases between.

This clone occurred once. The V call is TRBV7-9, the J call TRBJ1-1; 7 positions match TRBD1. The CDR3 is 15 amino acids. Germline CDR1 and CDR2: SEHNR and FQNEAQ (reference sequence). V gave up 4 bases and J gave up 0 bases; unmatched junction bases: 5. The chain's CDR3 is CASSYRQGMNTEAFF. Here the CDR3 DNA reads TGTGCCAGCAGCTACAGACAGGGAATGAACACTGAAGCTTTCTTT.

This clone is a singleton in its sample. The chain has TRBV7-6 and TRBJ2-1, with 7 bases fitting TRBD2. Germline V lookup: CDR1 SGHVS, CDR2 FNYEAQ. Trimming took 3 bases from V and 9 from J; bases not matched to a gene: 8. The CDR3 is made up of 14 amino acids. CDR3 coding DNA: TGTGCCAGCAGCTTCGGGCAGACGGGGGGTGAGCAGTTCTTC. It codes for CASSFGQTGGEQFF.

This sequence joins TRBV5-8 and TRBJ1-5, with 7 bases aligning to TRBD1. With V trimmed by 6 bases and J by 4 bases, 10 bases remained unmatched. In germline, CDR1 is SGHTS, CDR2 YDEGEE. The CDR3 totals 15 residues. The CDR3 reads CASISRDRQNQPQHF. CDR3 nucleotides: TGTGCCAGCATCAGCCGGGACAGACAAAATCAGCCCCAGCATTTT.

The DNA for the CDR3 is TGTGCCACCAGTGATTTGGCAGGGGAGGGGGAGGCGGAGCAGTTCTTC. Translating gives CATSDLAGEGEAEQFF. J is TRBJ2-1 and V is TRBV24-1, with D possibly TRBD2 on 7 matching bases. CDR1 and CDR2 (germline): KGHDR, SFDVKD. Trimming took off 0 bases at V and 10 bases at J, with 18 bases between the two ends. CDR3 length: 16 residues.

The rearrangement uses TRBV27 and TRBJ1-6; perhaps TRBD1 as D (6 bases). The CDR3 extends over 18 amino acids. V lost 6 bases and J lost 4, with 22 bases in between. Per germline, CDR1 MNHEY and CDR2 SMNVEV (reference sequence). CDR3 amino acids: CASSPTKVGGAYNSPLHF. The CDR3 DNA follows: TGTGCCAGCAGCCCAACCAAGGTTGGGGGCGCGTATAATTCACCCCTCCACTTT.

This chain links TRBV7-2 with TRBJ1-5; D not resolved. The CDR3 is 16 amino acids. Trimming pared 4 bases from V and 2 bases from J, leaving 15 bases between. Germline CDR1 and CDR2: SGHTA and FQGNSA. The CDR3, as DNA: TGTGCCAGCAGCTACGGGTCCCTCCTAGGCAATCAGCCCCAGCATTTT. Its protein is CASSYGSLLGNQPQHF.

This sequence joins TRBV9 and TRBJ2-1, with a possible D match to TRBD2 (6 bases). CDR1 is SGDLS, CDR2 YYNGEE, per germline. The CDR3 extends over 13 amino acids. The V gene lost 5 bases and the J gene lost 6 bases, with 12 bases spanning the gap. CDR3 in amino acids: CASRREVGNEQFF. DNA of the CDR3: TGTGCCAGCAGGAGGGAGGTGGGCAATGAGCAGTTCTTC.

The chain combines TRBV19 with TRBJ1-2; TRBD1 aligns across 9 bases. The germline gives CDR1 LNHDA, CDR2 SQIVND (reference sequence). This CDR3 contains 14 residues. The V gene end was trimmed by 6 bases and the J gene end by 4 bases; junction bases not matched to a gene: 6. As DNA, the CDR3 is TGTGCCAGTAGCGTGACAGGGGGAAGCTATGGCTACACCTTC. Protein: CASSVTGGSYGYTF.

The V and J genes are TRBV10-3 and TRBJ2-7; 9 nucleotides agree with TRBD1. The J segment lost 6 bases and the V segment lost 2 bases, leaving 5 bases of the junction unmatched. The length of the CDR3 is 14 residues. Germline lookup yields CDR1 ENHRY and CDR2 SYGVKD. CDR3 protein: CAISEIQGAVEQYF. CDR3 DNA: TGTGCCATCAGTGAGATACAGGGGGCGGTCGAGCAGTACTTC.

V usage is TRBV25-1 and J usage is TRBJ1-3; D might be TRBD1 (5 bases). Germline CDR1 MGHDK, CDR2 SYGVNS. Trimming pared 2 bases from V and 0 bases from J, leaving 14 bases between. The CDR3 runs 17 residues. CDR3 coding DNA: TGTGCCAGCAGTGAACATCAGGGTCAGGGCTCTGGAAACACCATATATTTT. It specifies CASSEHQGQGSGNTIYF. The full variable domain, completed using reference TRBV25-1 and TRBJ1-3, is EADIYQTPRYLVIGTGKKITLECSQTMGHDKMYWYQQDPGMELHLIHYSYGVNSTEKGDLSSESTVSRIRTEHFPLTLESARPSHTSQYLCASSEHQGQGSGNTIYFGEGSWLTVV.

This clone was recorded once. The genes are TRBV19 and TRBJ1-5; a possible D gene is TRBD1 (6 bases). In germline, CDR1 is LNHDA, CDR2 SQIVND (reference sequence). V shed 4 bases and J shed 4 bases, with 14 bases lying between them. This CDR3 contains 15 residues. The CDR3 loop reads CASSKGLQGNQPQHF. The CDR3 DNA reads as TGTGCCAGTAGTAAGGGGTTGCAGGGGAATCAGCCCCAGCATTTT.

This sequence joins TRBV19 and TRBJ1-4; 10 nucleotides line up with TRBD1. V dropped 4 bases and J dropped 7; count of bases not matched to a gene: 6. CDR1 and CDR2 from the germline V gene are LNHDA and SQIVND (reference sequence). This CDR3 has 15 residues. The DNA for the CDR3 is TGTGCCAGTAGTACCTCCGGGACAGGGGTTGAAAAACTGTTTTTT. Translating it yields CASSTSGTGVEKLFF.

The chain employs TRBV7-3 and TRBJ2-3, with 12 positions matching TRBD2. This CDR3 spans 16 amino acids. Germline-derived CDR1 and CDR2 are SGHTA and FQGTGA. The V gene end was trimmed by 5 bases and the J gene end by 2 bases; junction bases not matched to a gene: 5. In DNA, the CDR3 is TGTGCCAGCAGCCCCGGACTAGCGGGACCCACAGATACGCAGTATTTT. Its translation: CASSPGLAGPTDTQYF.

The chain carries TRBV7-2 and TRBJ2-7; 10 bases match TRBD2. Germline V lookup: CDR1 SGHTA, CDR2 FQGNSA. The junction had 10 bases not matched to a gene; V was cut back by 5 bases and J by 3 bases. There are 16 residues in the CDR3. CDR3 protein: CASSEPVLAGVYEQYF. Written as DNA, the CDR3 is TGTGCCAGCAGCGAACCGGTTCTAGCGGGGGTCTACGAGCAGTACTTC.

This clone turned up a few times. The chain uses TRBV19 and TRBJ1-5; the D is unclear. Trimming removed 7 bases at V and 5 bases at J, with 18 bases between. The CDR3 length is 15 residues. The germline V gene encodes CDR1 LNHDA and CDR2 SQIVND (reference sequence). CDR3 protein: CASTYRGSSHQPQHF. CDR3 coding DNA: TGTGCCAGTACCTATAGAGGCAGCAGCCATCAGCCCCAGCATTTT.

The CDR3 spells CASQTGSWDYGYTF. The DNA for the CDR3 is TGTGCCAGCCAGACAGGGTCGTGGGATTATGGCTACACCTTC. This chain joins TRBV7-9 and TRBJ1-2, with 7 positions matching TRBD1. Germline V gene data show CDR1 as SEHNR and CDR2 as FQNEAQ (reference sequence). CDR3 length equals 14 residues. The trim removed 8 bases at V and 5 bases at J, leaving 11 bases unmatched.

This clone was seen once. The CDR3 DNA is TGTGCCAGCAGTGTCACCGGGTACAATGAGCAGTTCTTC. Amino acids: CASSVTGYNEQFF. This chain links TRBV6-4 with TRBJ2-1; no reliable D call. The V and J ends lost 4 bases and 4 bases respectively, with 8 bases between them. Germline assignment: CDR1 MRHNA and CDR2 SNTAGT. This CDR3 has 13 residues.

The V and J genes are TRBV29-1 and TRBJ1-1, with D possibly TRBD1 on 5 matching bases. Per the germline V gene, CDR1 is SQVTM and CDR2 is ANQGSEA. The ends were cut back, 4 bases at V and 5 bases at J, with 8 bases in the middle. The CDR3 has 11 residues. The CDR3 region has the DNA TGCAGCGTTGGGAGGGGAACTGAAGCTTTCTTT. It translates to CSVGRGTEAFF. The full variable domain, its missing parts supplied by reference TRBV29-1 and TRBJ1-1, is SAVISQKPSRDICQRGTSLTIQCQVDSQVTMMFWYRQQPGQSLTLIATANQGSEATYESGFVIDKFPISRPNLTFSTLTVSNMSPEDSSIYLCSVGRGTEAFFGQGTRLTVV.

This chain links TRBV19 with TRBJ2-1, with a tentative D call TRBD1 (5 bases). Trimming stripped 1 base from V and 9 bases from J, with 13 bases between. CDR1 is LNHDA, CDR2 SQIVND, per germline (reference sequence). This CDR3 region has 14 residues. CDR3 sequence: CASSIGPGPLEQFF. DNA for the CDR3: TGTGCCAGTAGTATAGGGCCAGGGCCCCTTGAGCAGTTCTTC.

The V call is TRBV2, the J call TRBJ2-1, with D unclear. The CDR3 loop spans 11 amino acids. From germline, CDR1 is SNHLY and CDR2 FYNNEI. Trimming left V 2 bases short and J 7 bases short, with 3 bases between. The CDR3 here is CASSEYNEQFF. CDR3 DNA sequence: TGTGCCAGCAGTGAATATAATGAGCAGTTCTTC.

The CDR3, as DNA: TGTGCCAGCAGCCACGAAATGACAGGAGCCAAGAACACCGGGGAGCTGTTTTTT. As protein: CASSHEMTGAKNTGELFF. This chain links TRBV7-6 with TRBJ2-2, with D tentatively TRBD1 (6 bases). The CDR3 runs 18 residues. Germline V gives CDR1 SGHVS, CDR2 FNYEAQ. Between the trimmed V and J ends, which lost 5 bases and 1 base, there was a span of 20 bases.

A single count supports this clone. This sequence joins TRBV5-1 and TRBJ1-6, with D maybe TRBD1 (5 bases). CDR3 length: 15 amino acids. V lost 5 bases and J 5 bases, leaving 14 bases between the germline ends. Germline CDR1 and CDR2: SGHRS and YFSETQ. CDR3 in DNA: TGCGCCAGCAGACTGGGCCAGGGTGATAATTCACCCCTCCACTTT. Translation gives CASRLGQGDNSPLHF.

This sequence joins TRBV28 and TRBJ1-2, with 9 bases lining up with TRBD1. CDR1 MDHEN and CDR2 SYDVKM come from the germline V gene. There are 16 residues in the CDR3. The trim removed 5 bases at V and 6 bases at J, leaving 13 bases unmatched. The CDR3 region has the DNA TGTGCCAGCAGTCCATCCGGGACAGGGTATGGTCATGGCTACACCTTC. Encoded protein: CASSPSGTGYGHGYTF.

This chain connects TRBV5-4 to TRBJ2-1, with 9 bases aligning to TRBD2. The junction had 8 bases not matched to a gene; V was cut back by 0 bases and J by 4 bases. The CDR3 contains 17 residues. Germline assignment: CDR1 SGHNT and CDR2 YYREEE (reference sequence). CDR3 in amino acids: CASSLGASGNIYNEQFF. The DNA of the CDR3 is TGTGCCAGCAGCTTGGGGGCTAGCGGGAACATTTACAATGAGCAGTTCTTC.

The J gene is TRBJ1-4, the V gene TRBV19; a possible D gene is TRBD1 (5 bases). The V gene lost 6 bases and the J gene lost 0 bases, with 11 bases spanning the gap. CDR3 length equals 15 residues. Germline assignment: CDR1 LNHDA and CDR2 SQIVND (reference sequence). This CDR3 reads CASSWTGATNEKLFF. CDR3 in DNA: TGTGCCAGTAGCTGGACGGGGGCAACTAATGAAAAACTGTTTTTT.

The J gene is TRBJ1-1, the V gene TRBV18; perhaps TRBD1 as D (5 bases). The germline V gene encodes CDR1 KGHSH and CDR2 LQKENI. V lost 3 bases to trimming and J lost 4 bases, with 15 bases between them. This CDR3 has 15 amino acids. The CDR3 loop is CASSPTGEVSTEAFF. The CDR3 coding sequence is TGTGCCAGCTCACCCACGGGGGAGGTGAGCACTGAAGCTTTCTTT.

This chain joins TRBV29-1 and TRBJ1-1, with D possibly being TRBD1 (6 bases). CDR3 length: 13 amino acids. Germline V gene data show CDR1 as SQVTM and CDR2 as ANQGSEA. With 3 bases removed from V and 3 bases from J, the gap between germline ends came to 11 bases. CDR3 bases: TGCAGCGTTGAGGGGGCCCGGGACACTGAAGCTTTCTTT. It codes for CSVEGARDTEAFF.